Below, 25 T cell receptor beta chains from the same sample are listed, as sequenced in a study of T-cell reconstitution after alpha-beta-depleted transplantation in children. The TCRbeta library was prepared with unique molecular identifiers. TCRdb reanalysed the PCR reads using MiXCR and keeps one entry per CDR3 protein. The sample yields about 110,000 distinct CDR3 sequences, about a tenth seen once. This specimen was PBMCs from the stem cell graft donor, taken from the stem cell graft. All receptors come from a human donor who donated a stem cell graft to a child with acute lymphoblastic leukemia.

Ten or more counts support this clonotype. V and J are TRBV20-1 and TRBJ2-3, with a weak D call TRBD2 (7 bases). V lost 6 bases, J lost 4 bases, and 17 bases lay in between. The CDR3 sequence is 14 residues long. Looked up from germline, CDR1 is DFQATT and CDR2 is SNEGSKA (reference sequence). CDR3 DNA sequence: TGCAGTGCCCCCCGGGGCGGGGGCCCAGATACGCAGTATTTT. Translated: CSAPRGGGPDTQYF.

This clonotype was detected many times. The chain combines TRBV7-2 with TRBJ2-7, with a weak D call TRBD1 (5 bases). V lost 5 bases to trimming and J lost 3 bases, with 14 bases between them. Germline CDR1 is SGHTA and CDR2 is FQGNSA. The CDR3 loop spans 14 amino acids. CDR3 in amino acids: CASSRRAGIYEQYF. The CDR3 nucleotides read TGTGCCAGCAGCCGTCGCGCAGGGATCTACGAGCAGTACTTC.

This chain uses TRBV28 with TRBJ2-7; tentatively, D is TRBD2 (5 bases). This CDR3 has 13 residues. CDR1 and CDR2 from the germline V gene are MDHEN and SYDVKM. Trimming stripped 8 bases from V and 3 bases from J, with 14 bases between. The CDR3 sequence: CASGSGNGYEQYF. CDR3 coding DNA: TGTGCCAGCGGTTCGGGAAACGGCTACGAGCAGTACTTC.

This clonotype has a count of ten or more. The rearrangement joins TRBV5-1 to TRBJ2-2; perhaps TRBD2 as D (6 bases). The CDR3 sequence is 15 residues long. The V gene's germline CDR1 is SGHRS and CDR2 YFSETQ. V lost 0 bases and J 0 bases, leaving 6 bases between the germline ends. CDR3 bases: TGCGCCAGCAGCTTGGGACTAGCGAACACCGGGGAGCTGTTTTTT. It specifies CASSLGLANTGELFF.

This clonotype was seen repeatedly, ten times or more. V usage is TRBV12-3 or TRBV12-4 and J usage is TRBJ1-1, with D possibly matching TRBD1 (6 bases). Trimming left V 5 bases short and J 5 bases short, with 15 bases between. The CDR3 runs 14 residues. The CDR3 spells CASSASGQRTEAFF. The CDR3 bases are TGTGCCAGCAGTGCCTCCGGACAGAGGACTGAAGCTTTCTTT.

The sample holds many counts of this clonotype. The genes are TRBV20-1 and TRBJ2-2; D is possibly TRBD2 (6 bases). The germline V gene encodes CDR1 DFQATT and CDR2 SNEGSKA (reference sequence). The CDR3 totals 13 residues. V was clipped by 5 bases and J by 3 bases, with 10 bases between them. The CDR3 region is CSAAGPYTGELFF. CDR3 DNA sequence: TGCAGTGCTGCGGGACCTTACACCGGGGAGCTGTTTTTT.

At least ten counts were recorded for this clonotype. V and J are TRBV5-1 and TRBJ2-5; D is unclear. CDR3 length: 13 residues. Trimming took 2 bases from V and 1 from J, leaving 6 bases between them. Looked up from germline, CDR1 is SGHRS and CDR2 is YFSETQ. CDR3 region: CASSFNTQETQYF. CDR3 coding DNA: TGCGCCAGCAGCTTCAATACCCAAGAGACCCAGTACTTC.

J is TRBJ2-3 and V is TRBV18; TRBD2 agrees at 10 bases. Per germline, CDR1 KGHSH and CDR2 LQKENI. The CDR3 is 16 amino acids. Trimming took 1 base from V and 6 from J; bases not matched to a gene: 7. CDR3: CASSPRLAGVSDTQYF. DNA for the CDR3: TGTGCCAGCTCACCACGGCTAGCGGGAGTATCGGATACGCAGTATTTT.

A few counts support this clonotype. V and J are TRBV4-3 and TRBJ2-7; 9 bases are a match to TRBD1. This CDR3 has 14 residues. CDR1 is LGHNA and CDR2 is YSLEER in the germline V gene. Trimming cost V 5 bases and J 4 bases; bases outside gene matches: 6. CDR3 nucleotide sequence: TGCGCCAGCAGCACCGGGACAGGGAGGTACGAGCAGTACTTC. Protein product: CASSTGTGRYEQYF.

This clonotype was detected many times. The chain uses TRBV12-3 or TRBV12-4 and TRBJ2-1; perhaps TRBD2 as D (6 bases). The CDR3 is made up of 14 amino acids. V was pared by 6 bases and J by 7 bases, with 16 bases between. The CDR3 nucleotides read TGTGCCAGCAGCCTCGGGGACTTGGCTAATGAGCAGTTCTTC. Its translation: CASSLGDLANEQFF.

This clonotype was recorded many times. The rearrangement uses TRBV6-1 and TRBJ2-7; 8 bases map to TRBD1. Unmatched junction bases numbered 4, after V lost 6 bases and J lost 0 bases. The CDR3 runs 14 residues. Germline-derived CDR1 and CDR2 are MNHNS and SASEGT. The CDR3 bases are TGTGCCAGCAGGCTGGACAGGGCCTCCTACGAGCAGTACTTC. It is translated as CASRLDRASYEQYF.

This clonotype was detected many times. The chain employs TRBV5-4 and TRBJ2-3; 12 bases are a match to TRBD2. Losses at the gene ends were 4 bases for V and 2 bases for J; bases not matched to a gene: 17. This CDR3 is 20 amino acids long. Germline V gene lookup returns CDR1 SGHNT and CDR2 YYREEE (reference sequence). CDR3 DNA: TGTGCCAGCAGCATGGTGGCTAGCGGGGGGGCCGGGGGGCCCACAGATACGCAGTATTTT. This codes for CASSMVASGGAGGPTDTQYF.

This clonotype was detected many times. The V gene is TRBV29-1, the J gene TRBJ2-5; 12 bases line up with TRBD2. Germline CDR1 reads SQVTM; CDR2 reads ANQGSEA. Trimming at V came to 4 bases and at J to 4 bases, leaving 7 bases not matched to a gene. This CDR3 spans 15 amino acids. Here the CDR3 reads CSVGRASGRVETQYF. In DNA, the CDR3 is TGCAGCGTTGGCCGGGCTAGCGGGAGGGTAGAGACCCAGTACTTC.

This clonotype was observed at least ten times. This chain uses TRBV20-1 with TRBJ2-2; D unresolved. Germline V gives CDR1 DFQATT, CDR2 SNEGSKA (reference sequence). This CDR3 spans 15 amino acids. V was shortened by 3 bases and J by 1 base, with 12 bases between the two germline ends. In DNA form, the CDR3 reads TGCAGTGCTAGGGCCACCCCAGTGAACACCGGGGAGCTGTTTTTT. Its translation is CSARATPVNTGELFF.

The J gene is TRBJ2-1, the V gene TRBV7-9; perhaps TRBD2 as D (6 bases). Germline V CDR1 and CDR2: SEHNR, FQNEAQ (reference sequence). This CDR3 is built from 15 residues. The V gene lost 0 bases and the J gene lost 7 bases, with 13 bases spanning the gap. The chain's CDR3 is CASSLAGGPGNEQFF. CDR3 DNA sequence: TGTGCCAGCAGCTTAGCGGGAGGCCCGGGGAATGAGCAGTTCTTC. Looking up the rest from reference TRBV7-9 and TRBJ2-1 gives the full variable domain: DTGVSQNPRHKITKRGQNVTFRCDPISEHNRLYWYRQTLGQGPEFLTYFQNEAQLEKSRLLSDRFSAERPKGSFSTLEIQRTEQGDSAMYLCASSLAGGPGNEQFFGPGTRLTVL.

This clonotype was counted ten times or more. The genes are TRBV11-2 and TRBJ2-1; TRBD2 agrees at 12 bases. Germline V gene sequence: CDR1 SGHAT, CDR2 FQNNGV. V shed 0 bases and J 2 bases; nucleotides not matched to a gene: 5. The CDR3 loop spans 18 amino acids. CDR3 DNA sequence: TGTGCCAGCAGCTTAGAGAGGACTAGCGGGGTCCCCTACAATGAGCAGTTCTTC. It encodes CASSLERTSGVPYNEQFF.

This clonotype showed up many times. The CDR3 spells CPTLELGEQFF. Written as DNA, the CDR3 is TGTCCGACCCTTGAGTTGGGTGAGCAGTTCTTC. The gene calls are TRBV12-3 or TRBV12-4 and TRBJ2-1; D is undetermined. The CDR3 has 11 residues.

This clonotype was detected ten times or more. This chain uses TRBV27 with TRBJ1-1; D might be TRBD1 (6 bases). CDR1 MNHEY and CDR2 SMNVEV come from the germline V gene (reference sequence). The CDR3 is 14 residues long. V was clipped by 5 bases and J by 6 bases, with 16 bases between them. CDR3 in amino acids: CASSLTGSSPEAFF. The CDR3 region has the DNA TGTGCCAGCAGTCTCACAGGGTCAAGCCCTGAAGCTTTCTTT.

This clonotype was seen many times. This chain joins TRBV12-3 or TRBV12-4 and TRBJ2-1; the match to TRBD2 covers 10 bases. This CDR3 spans 15 amino acids. V trimming: 7 bases; J trimming: 7 bases; junction bases outside the gene matches: 10. In DNA form, the CDR3 reads TGTGCCAGCAACCCGCGAGCGGGGGGGTTTAATGAGCAGTTCTTC. It specifies CASNPRAGGFNEQFF.

This clonotype was seen at least ten times. The rearrangement uses TRBV3-1 and TRBJ2-1, with TRBD2 identical over 9 bases. CDR1 and CDR2 (germline): LGHDT, YNNKEL (reference sequence). Unmatched junction bases numbered 2, after V lost 1 base and J lost 4 bases. The CDR3 runs to 15 residues. In DNA form, the CDR3 reads TGTGCCAGCAGCCAAGGTAGCGGGGGTTACAATGAGCAGTTCTTC. Its protein is CASSQGSGGYNEQFF.

This clonotype was counted many times. The chain carries TRBV4-1 and TRBJ2-5, with D possibly TRBD2 on 5 matching bases. V was shortened by 0 bases and J by 4 bases, with 12 bases between the two germline ends. The CDR3 covers 15 residues. From germline, CDR1 is MGHRA and CDR2 YSYEKL. This CDR3 is CASSQDRRISETQYF. As DNA, the CDR3 is TGCGCCAGCAGCCAAGATCGGAGGATTTCAGAGACCCAGTACTTC.

Ten or more counts support this clonotype. The gene calls are TRBV29-1 and TRBJ2-1; perhaps TRBD1 as D (6 bases). Looked up from germline, CDR1 is SQVTM and CDR2 is ANQGSEA. V was trimmed by 6 bases and J by 0 bases, leaving 12 bases between them. The CDR3 is made up of 14 amino acids. CDR3 loop: CSVKQGSSYNEQFF. The CDR3 region has the DNA TGCAGCGTGAAACAGGGCAGCTCCTACAATGAGCAGTTCTTC.

This clonotype occurred once. The chain joins TRBV5-4 to TRBJ2-5; 7 positions match TRBD2. J lost 4 bases, V lost 2 bases, and 5 bases had no gene match. In germline, CDR1 is SGHNT, CDR2 YYREEE (reference sequence). The CDR3 totals 14 residues. CDR3: CASSLRLARETQYF. The CDR3, as DNA: TGTGCCAGCAGCTTAAGACTAGCCCGAGAGACCCAGTACTTC.

This clonotype was found many times. J is TRBJ2-1 and V is TRBV6-5, with TRBD2 as a possible D gene (6 bases). The V end was cut by 2 bases, the J end by 0 bases, with 17 bases between. The V gene's germline CDR1 is MNHEY and CDR2 SVGAGI. The CDR3 consists of 18 residues. This chain's CDR3 is CASSYARQAGRSYNEQFF. CDR3 bases: TGTGCCAGCAGTTACGCTCGCCAAGCGGGCCGCTCCTACAATGAGCAGTTCTTC.

This clonotype has ten or more counts. The V and J genes are TRBV6-5 and TRBJ2-2; D uncertain. Germline CDR1 reads MNHEY; CDR2 reads SVGAGI. The length of the CDR3 is 12 residues. V was cut by 2 bases and J by 8 bases, with 6 bases left in between. The CDR3 DNA reads as TGTGCCAGCAGTTACCCCGCAGGGGAGCTGTTTTTT. Its translation: CASSYPAGELFF.